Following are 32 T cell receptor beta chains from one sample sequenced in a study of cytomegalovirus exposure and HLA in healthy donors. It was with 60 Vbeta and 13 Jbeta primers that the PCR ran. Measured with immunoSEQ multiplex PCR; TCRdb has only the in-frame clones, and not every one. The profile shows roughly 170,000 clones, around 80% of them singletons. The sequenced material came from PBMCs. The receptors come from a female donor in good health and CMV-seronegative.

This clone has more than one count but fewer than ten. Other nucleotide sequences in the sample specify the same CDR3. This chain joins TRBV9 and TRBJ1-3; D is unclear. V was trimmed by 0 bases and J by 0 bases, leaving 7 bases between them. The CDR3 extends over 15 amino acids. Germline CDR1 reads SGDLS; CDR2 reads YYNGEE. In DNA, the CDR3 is TGTGCCAGCAGCGTAGGCGGAGGCTCTGGAAACACCATATATTTT. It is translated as CASSVGGGSGNTIYF.

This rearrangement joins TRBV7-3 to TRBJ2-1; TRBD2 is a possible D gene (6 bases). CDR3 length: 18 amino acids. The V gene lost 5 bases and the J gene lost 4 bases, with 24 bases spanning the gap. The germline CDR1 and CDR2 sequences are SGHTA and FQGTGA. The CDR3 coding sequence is TGTGCCAGCAGCCCGTTAGGAAGCGGGCCTACCGTTTACAATGAGCAGTTCTTC. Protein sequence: CASSPLGSGPTVYNEQFF.

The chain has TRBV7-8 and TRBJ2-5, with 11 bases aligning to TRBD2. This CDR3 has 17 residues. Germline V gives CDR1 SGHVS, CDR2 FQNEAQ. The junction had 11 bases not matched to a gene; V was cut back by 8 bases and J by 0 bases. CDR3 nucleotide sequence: TGTGCCAGCCAAAAGGGGACTAGCGGTCTGTACCAAGAGACCCAGTACTTC. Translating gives CASQKGTSGLYQETQYF.

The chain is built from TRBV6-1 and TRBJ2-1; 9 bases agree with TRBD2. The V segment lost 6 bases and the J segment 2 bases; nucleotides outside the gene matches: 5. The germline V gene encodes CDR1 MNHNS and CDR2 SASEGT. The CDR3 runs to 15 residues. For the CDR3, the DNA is TGTGCCAGCAGCGGGACTAGCAGAGCCTACAATGAGCAGTTCTTC. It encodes CASSGTSRAYNEQFF.

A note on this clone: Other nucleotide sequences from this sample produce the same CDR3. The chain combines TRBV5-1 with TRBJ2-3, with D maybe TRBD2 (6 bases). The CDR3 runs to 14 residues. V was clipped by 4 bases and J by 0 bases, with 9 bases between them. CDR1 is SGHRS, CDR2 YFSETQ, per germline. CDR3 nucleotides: TGCGCCAGCAGCCTAGGGACTAGCACAGATACGCAGTATTTT. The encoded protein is CASSLGTSTDTQYF.

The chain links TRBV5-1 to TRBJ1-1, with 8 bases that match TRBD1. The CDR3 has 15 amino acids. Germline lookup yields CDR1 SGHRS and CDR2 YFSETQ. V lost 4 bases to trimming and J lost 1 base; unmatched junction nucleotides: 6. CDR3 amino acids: CASSRDRGRNTEAFF. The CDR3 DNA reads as TGCGCCAGCAGCCGCGACAGGGGACGGAACACTGAAGCTTTCTTT.

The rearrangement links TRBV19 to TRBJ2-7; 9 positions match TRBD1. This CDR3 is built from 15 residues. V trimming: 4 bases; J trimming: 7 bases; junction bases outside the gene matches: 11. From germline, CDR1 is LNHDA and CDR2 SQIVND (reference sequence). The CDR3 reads CASSSNGQGSREQYF. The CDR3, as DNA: TGTGCCAGTAGTAGTAATGGACAGGGGTCGAGGGAGCAGTACTTC.

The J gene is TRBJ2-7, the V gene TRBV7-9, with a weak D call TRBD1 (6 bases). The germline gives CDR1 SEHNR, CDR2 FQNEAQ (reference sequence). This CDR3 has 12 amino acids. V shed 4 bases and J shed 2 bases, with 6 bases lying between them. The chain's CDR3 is CASSYRAYEQYF. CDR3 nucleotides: TGTGCCAGCAGCTACAGGGCCTACGAGCAGTACTTC.

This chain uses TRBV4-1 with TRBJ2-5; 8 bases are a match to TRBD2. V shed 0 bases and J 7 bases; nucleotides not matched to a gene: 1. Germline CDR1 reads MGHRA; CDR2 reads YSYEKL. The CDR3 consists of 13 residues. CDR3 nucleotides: TGCGCCAGCAGCCAAGATCGGGGGGGGACCCAGTACTTC. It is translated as CASSQDRGGTQYF.

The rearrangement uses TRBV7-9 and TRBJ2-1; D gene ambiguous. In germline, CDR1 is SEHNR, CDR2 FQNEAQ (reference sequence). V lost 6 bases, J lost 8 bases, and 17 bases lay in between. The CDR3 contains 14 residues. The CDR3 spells CASSPVTSSDEQFF. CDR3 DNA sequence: TGTGCCAGCAGTCCCGTCACGAGTTCGGATGAGCAGTTCTTC. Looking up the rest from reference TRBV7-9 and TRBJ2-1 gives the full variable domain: DTGVSQNPRHKITKRGQNVTFRCDPISEHNRLYWYRQTLGQGPEFLTYFQNEAQLEKSRLLSDRFSAERPKGSFSTLEIQRTEQGDSAMYLCASSPVTSSDEQFFGPGTRLTVL.

CDR3 amino acids: CASSLSFRRGGGSYEQYF. The CDR3 coding sequence is TGTGCCAGCAGCTTATCATTTCGTAGGGGAGGGGGTTCCTACGAGCAGTACTTC. The chain employs TRBV11-2 and TRBJ2-7; perhaps TRBD2 as D (7 bases). Trimming pared 2 bases from V and 1 base from J, leaving 21 bases between. CDR3 length: 18 residues. Germline loops: CDR1 SGHAT, CDR2 FQNNGV.

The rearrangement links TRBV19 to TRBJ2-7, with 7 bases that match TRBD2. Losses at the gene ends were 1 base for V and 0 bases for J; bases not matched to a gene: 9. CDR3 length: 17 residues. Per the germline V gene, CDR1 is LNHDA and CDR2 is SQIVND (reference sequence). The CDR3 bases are TGTGCCAGTAGTATAGGATCCGGGCGGGAGAGCTCCTACGAGCAGTACTTC. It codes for CASSIGSGRESSYEQYF.

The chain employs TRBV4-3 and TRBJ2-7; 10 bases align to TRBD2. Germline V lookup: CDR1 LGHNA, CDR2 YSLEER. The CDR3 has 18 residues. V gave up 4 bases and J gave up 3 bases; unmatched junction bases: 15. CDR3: CASSPTIRLAGRFYEQYF. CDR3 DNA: TGCGCCAGCAGCCCGACAATCAGACTAGCGGGTCGCTTCTACGAGCAGTACTTC.

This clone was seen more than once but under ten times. For the CDR3, the DNA is TGTGCCAGTAGTTCCCAGAGGGGGAAGACCCAGTACTTC. It encodes CASSSQRGKTQYF. The J gene is TRBJ2-5, the V gene TRBV19; possible D gene TRBD1, 6 bases. Trimming stripped 5 bases from V and 6 bases from J, with 13 bases between. This CDR3 region has 13 residues. Germline assignment: CDR1 LNHDA and CDR2 SQIVND (reference sequence).

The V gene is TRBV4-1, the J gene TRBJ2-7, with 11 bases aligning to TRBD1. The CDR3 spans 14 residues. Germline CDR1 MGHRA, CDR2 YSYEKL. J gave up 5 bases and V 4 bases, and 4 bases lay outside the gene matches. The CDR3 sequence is CASSRRGQGDEQYF. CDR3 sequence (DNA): TGCGCCAGCAGCCGCCGGGGACAGGGGGACGAGCAGTACTTC.

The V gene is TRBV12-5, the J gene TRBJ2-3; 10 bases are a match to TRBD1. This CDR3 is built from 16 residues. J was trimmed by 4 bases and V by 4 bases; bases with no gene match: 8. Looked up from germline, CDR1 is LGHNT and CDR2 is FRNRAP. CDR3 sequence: CASGSSSGTGADTQYF. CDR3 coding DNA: TGTGCTAGTGGTTCATCCTCCGGGACAGGGGCAGATACGCAGTATTTT.

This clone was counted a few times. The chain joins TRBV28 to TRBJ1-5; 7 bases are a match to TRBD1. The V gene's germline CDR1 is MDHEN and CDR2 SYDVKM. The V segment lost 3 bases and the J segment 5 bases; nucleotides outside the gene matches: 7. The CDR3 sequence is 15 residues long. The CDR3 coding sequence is TGTGCCAGCAGTTTTTGGGGACAGTTTCATCAGCCCCAGCATTTT. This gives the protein CASSFWGQFHQPQHF.

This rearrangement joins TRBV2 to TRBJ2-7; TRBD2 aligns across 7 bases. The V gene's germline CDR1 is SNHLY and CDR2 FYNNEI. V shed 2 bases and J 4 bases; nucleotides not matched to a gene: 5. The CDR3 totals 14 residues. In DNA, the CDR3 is TGTGCCAGCAGTGAATGGGGGGGAAGGTACGAGCAGTACTTC. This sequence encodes CASSEWGGRYEQYF.

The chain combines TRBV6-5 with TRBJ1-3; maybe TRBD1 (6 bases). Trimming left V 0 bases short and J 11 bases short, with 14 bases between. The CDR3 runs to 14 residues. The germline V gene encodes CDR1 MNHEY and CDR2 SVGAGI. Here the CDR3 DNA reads TGTGCCAGCAGTTACTCGACAGGTTCCTACCCCATATATTTT. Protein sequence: CASSYSTGSYPIYF.

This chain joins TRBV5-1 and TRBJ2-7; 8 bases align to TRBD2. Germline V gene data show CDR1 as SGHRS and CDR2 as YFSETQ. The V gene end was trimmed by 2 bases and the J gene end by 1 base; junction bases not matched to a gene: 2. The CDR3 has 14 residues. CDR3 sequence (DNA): TGCGCCAGCAGCTTAGCGGGGGTTTCCTACGAGCAGTACTTC. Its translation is CASSLAGVSYEQYF.

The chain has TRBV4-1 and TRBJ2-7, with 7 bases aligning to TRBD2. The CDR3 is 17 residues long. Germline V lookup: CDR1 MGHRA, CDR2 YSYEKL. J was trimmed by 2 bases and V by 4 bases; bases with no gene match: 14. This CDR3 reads CASSRVGGTGTAYEQYF. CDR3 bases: TGCGCCAGCAGCCGGGTGGGGGGGACTGGGACCGCCTACGAGCAGTACTTC.

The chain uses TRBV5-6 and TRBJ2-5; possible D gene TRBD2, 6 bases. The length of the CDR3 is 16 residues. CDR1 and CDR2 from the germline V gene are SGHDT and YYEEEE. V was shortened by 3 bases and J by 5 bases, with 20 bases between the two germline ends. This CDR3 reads CASSWVGTPFLETQYF. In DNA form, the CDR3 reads TGTGCCAGCAGCTGGGTGGGGACTCCTTTCCTGGAGACCCAGTACTTC.

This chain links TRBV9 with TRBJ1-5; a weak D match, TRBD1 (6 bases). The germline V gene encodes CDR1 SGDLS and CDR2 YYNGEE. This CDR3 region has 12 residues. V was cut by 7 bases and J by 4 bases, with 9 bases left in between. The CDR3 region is CASGTSNQPQHF. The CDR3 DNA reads TGTGCCAGCGGGACATCTAATCAGCCCCAGCATTTT.

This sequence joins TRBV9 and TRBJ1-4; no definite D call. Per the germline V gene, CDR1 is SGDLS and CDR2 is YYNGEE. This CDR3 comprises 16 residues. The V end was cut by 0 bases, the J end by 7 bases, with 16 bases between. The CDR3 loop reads CASSVGGSQGGEKLFF. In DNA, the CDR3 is TGTGCCAGCAGCGTAGGAGGATCTCAAGGAGGTGAAAAACTGTTTTTT.

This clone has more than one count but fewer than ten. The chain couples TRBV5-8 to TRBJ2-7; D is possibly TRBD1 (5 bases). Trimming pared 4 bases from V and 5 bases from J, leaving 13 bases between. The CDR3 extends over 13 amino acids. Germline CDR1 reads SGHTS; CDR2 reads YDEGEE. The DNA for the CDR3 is TGTGCCAGCAGCCTGTATAGGGGCGACGAGCAGTACTTC. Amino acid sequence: CASSLYRGDEQYF.

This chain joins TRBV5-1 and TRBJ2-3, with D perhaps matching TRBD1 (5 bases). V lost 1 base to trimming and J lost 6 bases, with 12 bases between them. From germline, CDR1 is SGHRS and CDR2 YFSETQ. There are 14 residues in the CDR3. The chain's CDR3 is CASSLKQVEDTQYF. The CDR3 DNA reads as TGCGCCAGCAGCTTGAAACAGGTGGAGGATACGCAGTATTTT.

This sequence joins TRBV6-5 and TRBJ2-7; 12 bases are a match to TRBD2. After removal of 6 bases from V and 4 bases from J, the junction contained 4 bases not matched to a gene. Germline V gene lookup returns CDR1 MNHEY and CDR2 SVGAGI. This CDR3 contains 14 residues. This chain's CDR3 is CASRRTSGVYEQYF. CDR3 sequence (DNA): TGTGCCAGCAGGCGGACTAGCGGGGTGTACGAGCAGTACTTC.

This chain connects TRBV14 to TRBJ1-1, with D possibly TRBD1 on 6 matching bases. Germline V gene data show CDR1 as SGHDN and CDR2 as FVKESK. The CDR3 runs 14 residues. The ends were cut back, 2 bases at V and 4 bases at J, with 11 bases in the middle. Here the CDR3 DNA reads TGTGCCAGCAGCCAACAGGGAGGGGGCACTGAAGCTTTCTTT. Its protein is CASSQQGGGTEAFF.

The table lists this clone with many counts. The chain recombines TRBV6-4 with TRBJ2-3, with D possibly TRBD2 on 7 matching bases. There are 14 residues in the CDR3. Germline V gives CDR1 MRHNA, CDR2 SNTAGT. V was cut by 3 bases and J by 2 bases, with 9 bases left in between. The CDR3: CASSERGATDTQYF. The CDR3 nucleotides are TGTGCCAGCAGTGAACGGGGGGCCACAGATACGCAGTATTTT.

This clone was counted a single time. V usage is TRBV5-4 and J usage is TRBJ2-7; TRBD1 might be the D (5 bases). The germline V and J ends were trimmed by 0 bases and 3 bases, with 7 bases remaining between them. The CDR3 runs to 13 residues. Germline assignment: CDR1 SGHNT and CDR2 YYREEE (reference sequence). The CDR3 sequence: CASSLEGRYEQYF. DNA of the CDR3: TGTGCCAGCAGCTTGGAGGGGCGCTACGAGCAGTACTTC.

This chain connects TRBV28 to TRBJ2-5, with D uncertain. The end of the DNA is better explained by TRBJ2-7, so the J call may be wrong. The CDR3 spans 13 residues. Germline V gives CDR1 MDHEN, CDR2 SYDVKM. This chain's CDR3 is CASSPPGAYEQYF. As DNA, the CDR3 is TGTGCCAGCAGTCCCCCCGGAGCCTACGAGCAGTACTTC.

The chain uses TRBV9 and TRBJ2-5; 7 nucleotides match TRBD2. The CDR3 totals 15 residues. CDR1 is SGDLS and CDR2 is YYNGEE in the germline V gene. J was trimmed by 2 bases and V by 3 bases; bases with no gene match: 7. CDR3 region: CASSGDSGPQETQYF. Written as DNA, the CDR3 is TGTGCCAGCAGCGGGGATAGCGGGCCTCAAGAGACCCAGTACTTC.